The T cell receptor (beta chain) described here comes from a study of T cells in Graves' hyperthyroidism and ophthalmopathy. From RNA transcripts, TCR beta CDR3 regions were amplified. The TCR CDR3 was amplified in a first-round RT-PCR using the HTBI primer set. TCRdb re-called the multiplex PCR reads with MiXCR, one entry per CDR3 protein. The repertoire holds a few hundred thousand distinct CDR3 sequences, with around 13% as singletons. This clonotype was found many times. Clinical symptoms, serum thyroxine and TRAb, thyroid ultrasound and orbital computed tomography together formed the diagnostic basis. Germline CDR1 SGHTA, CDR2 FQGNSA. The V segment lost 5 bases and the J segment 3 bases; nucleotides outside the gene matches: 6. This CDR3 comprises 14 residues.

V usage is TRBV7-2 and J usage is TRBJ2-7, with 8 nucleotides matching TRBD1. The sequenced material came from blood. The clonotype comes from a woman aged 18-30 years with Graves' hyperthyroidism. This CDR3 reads CASSRDGQGYEQYF. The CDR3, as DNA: TGTGCCAGCAGCAGAGATGGACAGGGCTACGAGCAGTACTTC.